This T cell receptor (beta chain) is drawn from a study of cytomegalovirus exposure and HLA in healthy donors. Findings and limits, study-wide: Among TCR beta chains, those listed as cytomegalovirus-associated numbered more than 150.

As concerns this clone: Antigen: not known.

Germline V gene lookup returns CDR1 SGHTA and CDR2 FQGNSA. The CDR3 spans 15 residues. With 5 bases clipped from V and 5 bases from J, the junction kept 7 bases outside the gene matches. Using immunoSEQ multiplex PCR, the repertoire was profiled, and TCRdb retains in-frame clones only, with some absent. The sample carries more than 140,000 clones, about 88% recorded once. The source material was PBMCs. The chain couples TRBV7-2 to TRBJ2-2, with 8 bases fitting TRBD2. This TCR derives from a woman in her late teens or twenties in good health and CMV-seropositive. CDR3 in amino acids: CASSQGAGETGELFF. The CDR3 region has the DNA TGTGCCAGCAGCCAAGGAGCGGGAGAAACCGGGGAGCTGTTTTTT.